This T cell receptor beta chain was sequenced in a study of OX40 agonist ivuxolimab in advanced cancers. Study-wide context: Ivuxolimab, which targeted the costimulatory receptor OX40 (CD134), was an agonistic, fully human IgG2 monoclonal antibody. The monotherapy dose-escalation portion (N of about 52 patients) of the phase I ivuxolimab trial is reported in the paper. A male proportion of almost 85% and a mean age of 60 years, ranging from about 23 to 90, were recorded for the dose-escalation cohort. Partial responses occurred in three dose-escalation patients, of whom one had hepatocellular carcinoma and two had cutaneous melanoma. The point of sequencing TCRbeta in the periphery was to test whether ivuxolimab changed TCR sequence diversity and drove clonal T-cell expansion. Prior anti-PD-1, anti-PD-L1 or anti-CTLA-4 therapy was permitted, and 40% of dose-escalation patients had received checkpoint inhibitors. Among the roughly 52 dose-escalation patients, about 20 had hepatocellular carcinoma, 15 or so melanoma, 9 renal cell carcinoma and 9 head and neck cancer. Intravenous ivuxolimab was administered to patients every 2 weeks at six dose levels: 0.01, 0.1, 0.3, 1.5, 3 and 10 mg/kg. The paper as a whole reports these results and caveats: Low levels of normalized T-cell clonal expansion were also seen in some nonresponding patients. The antigen specificity of the peripheral T cells that underwent clonal expansion was not determined. At doses from 0.1 to 3.0 mg/kg, clonal expansion was seen in both CD4+ and CD8+ blood T cells between baseline and week 6. After ivuxolimab, more expanded clones were found on average in CD8+ T cells than in CD4+ T cells. In the 0.1-3.0 mg/kg groups, partial responders were among the patients with the lowest normalized peripheral clonal expansion, particularly in CD8+ T cells.

Based on the germline V gene (reference sequence), the CDR1 and CDR2 sequences are LNHDA and SQIVND. Cut back by 3 bases and 4 bases, the V and J ends lie 10 bases apart. The CDR3 contains 13 residues, cysteine and phenylalanine counted. The only DNA kept is the CDR3, 39 bases in frame from the first base. Genomic DNA was isolated from the sorted cells so that the TCRbeta CDR3 region could be sequenced. TCRbeta CDR3 regions were sequenced using the immunoSEQ Assay. TCRdb retrieved this table from immuneACCESS and kept in-frame rearrangements only. Not all clones are present; in checked studies, unresolved V genes account for under half, and no reason is known for the remainder. Within this sample are more than 90,000 clones, with roughly 80% of them counted one time only. Jointly, the top ten make up around 5% of the sample. The trial excluded patients who had a history of autoimmune disease or were on systemic immunosuppression. Peripheral blood for TCR sequencing was collected from all dose cohorts at baseline, on cycle 4 day 1, and on cycle 7 day 1. The samples were taken from a phase I, first-in-human, multicenter, open-label dose-escalation trial of ivuxolimab. Adults with locally advanced or metastatic melanoma, renal cell, hepatocellular, or head and neck squamous cell carcinoma were enrolled in the trial. Before TCR sequencing, CD4+ T cells and CD8+ T cells were sorted from peripheral blood as separate populations.

For this clone: Its antigen target is currently unknown. Qualities for individual bases were not recorded, and no much larger clone is one base off.

The rearrangement joined TRBV19 to TRBJ2-7, with no confidently assigned D gene. The sequence derives from an adult with an advanced solid tumor such as melanoma, head and neck, liver or kidney cancer. The starting material was CD4+ or CD8+ T cells sorted from blood, obtained in a trial of the OX40 agonist ivuxolimab. The DNA sequence follows: TGTGCCAGTAGTATCACTCTGGCGTACGAGCAGTACTTC. Its amino acids are CASSITLAYEQYF.